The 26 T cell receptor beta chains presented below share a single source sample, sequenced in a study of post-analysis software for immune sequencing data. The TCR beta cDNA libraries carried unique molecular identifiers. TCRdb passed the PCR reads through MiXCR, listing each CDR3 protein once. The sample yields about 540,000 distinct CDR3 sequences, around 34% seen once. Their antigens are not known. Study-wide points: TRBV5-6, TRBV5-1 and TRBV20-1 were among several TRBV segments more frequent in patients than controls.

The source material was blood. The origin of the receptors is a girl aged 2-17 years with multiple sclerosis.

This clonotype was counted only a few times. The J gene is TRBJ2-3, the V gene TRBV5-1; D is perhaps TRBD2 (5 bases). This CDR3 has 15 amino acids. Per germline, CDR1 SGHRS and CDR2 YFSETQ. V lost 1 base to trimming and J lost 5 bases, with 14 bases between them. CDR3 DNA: TGCGCCAGCAGCTTGTGGGGTCCCCGGGGAGATACGCAGTATTTT. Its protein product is CASSLWGPRGDTQYF.

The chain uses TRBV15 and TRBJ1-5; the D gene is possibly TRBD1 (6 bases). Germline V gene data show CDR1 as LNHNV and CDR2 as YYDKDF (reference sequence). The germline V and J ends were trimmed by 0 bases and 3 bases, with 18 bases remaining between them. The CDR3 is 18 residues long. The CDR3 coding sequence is TGTGCCACCAGCAGAGAAGGGGGGGTACCAGGGGACAATCAGCCCCAGCATTTT. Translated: CATSREGGVPGDNQPQHF.

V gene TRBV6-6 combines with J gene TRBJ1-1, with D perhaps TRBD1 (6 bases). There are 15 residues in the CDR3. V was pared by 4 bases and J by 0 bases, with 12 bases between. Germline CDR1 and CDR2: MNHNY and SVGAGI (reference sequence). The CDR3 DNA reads TGTGCCAGCAGTTTCAGACAGGCTATGAACACTGAAGCTTTCTTT. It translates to CASSFRQAMNTEAFF.

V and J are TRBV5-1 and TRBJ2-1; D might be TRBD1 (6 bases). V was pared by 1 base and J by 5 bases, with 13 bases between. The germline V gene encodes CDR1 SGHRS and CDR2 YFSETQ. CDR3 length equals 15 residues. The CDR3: CASSLNAGTHNEQFF. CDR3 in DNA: TGCGCCAGCAGCTTGAATGCCGGGACACACAATGAGCAGTTCTTC.

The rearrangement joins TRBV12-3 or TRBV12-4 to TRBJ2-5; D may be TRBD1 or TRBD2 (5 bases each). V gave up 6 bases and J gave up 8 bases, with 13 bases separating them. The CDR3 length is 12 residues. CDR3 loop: CASSLGVVTQYF. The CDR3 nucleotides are TGTGCCAGCAGCTTGGGGGTGGTAACCCAGTACTTC.

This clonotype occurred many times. The CDR3 is CASRARMGGYEQYF. As DNA, the CDR3 is TGTGCCAGCAGGGCCCGGATGGGGGGGTACGAGCAGTACTTC. The chain joins TRBV6-5 to TRBJ2-7; TRBD2 matches at 7 bases. Unmatched junction bases numbered 9, after V lost 6 bases and J lost 4 bases. The CDR3 spans 14 residues. Germline loops: CDR1 MNHEY, CDR2 SVGAGI.

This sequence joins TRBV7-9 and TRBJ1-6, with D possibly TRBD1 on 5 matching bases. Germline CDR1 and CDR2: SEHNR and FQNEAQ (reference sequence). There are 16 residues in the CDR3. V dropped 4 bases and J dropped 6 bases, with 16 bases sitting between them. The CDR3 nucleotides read TGTGCCAGCAGCTCCCAGGGCCGGGAAATTAATTCACCCCTCCACTTT. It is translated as CASSSQGREINSPLHF.

Written as DNA, the CDR3 is TGTGCCAGCAGCTATAATGCTGGGACTAGCGGGGTCTACGAGCAGTACTTC. Its translation is CASSYNAGTSGVYEQYF. V usage is TRBV7-8 and J usage is TRBJ2-7; TRBD2 matches at 13 bases. V lost 4 bases, J lost 3 bases, and 9 bases stayed unmatched. Germline V gene lookup returns CDR1 SGHVS and CDR2 FQNEAQ. The CDR3 sequence is 17 residues long.

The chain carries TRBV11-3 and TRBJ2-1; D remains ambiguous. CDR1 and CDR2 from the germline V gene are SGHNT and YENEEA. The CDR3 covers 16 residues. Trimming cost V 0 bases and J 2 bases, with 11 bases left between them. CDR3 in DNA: TGTGCCAGCAGCTTAGATTTAGACCAAACCTACAATGAGCAGTTCTTC. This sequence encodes CASSLDLDQTYNEQFF.

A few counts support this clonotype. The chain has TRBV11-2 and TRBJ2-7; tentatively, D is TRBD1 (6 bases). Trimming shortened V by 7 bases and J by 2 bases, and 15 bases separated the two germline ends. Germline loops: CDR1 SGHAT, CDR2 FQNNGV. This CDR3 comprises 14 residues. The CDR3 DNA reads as TGTGCCAGCACGGAGGACAGAAACCCCTACGAGCAGTACTTC. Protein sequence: CASTEDRNPYEQYF. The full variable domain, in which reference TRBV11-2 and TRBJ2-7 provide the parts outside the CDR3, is EAGVAQSPRYKIIEKRQSVAFWCNPISGHATLYWYQQILGQGPKLLIQFQNNGVVDDSQLPKDRFSAERLKGVDSTLKIQPAKLEDSAVYLCASTEDRNPYEQYFGPGTRLTVT.

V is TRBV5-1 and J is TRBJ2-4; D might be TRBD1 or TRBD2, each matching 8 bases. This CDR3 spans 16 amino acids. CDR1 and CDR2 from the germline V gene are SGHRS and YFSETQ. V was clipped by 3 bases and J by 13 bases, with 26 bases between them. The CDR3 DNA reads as TGCGCCAGCAGCTCGGGAGGGACAGGTTTCACCTACGGGCAGTACTTC. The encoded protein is CASSSGGTGFTYGQYF.

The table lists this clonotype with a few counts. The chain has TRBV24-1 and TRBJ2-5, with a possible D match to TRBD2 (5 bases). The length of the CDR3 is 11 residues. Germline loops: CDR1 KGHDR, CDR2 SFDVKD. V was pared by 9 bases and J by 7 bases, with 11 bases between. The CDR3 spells CATDFRGTQYF. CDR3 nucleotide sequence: TGTGCCACCGACTTCCGGGGGACCCAGTACTTC.

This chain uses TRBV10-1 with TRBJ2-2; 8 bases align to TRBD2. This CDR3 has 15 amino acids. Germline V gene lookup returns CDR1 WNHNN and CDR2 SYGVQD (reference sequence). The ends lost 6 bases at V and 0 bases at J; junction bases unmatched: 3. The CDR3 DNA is TGCGCCAGCAGGCGGGGGGCTACGAACACCGGGGAGCTGTTTTTT. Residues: CASRRGATNTGELFF.

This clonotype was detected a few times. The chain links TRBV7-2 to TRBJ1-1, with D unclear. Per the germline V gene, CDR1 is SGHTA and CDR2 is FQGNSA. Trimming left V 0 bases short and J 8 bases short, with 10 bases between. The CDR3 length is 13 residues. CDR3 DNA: TGTGCCAGCAGCTTAGCTTCCCTGGGAGAAGCTTTCTTT. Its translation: CASSLASLGEAFF.

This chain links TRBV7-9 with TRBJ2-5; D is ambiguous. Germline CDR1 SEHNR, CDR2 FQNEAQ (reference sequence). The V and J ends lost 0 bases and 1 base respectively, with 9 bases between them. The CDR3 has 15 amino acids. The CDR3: CASSLALDSQETQYF. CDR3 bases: TGTGCCAGCAGCTTAGCGCTGGATAGCCAAGAGACCCAGTACTTC.

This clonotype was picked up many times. The DNA for the CDR3 is TGTGCCAGCAGCGAAAGTTGGGGGGCAGAAGGAAACACCATATATTTT. Its translation: CASSESWGAEGNTIYF. The V call is TRBV7-9, the J call TRBJ1-3; possible D gene TRBD1, 6 bases. The CDR3 is 16 amino acids. In germline, CDR1 is SEHNR, CDR2 FQNEAQ (reference sequence). Trimming took 5 bases from V and 4 from J, leaving 18 bases between them.

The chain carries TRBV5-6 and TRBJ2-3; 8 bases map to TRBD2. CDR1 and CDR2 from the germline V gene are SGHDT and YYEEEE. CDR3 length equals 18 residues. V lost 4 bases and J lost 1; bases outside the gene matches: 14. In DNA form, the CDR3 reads TGTGCCAGCAGCCGAACGACTTCGGCGGGGGGCCGCACAGATACGCAGTATTTT. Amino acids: CASSRTTSAGGRTDTQYF.

The CDR3 spells CASASLWNGLTDTQYF. As DNA, the CDR3 is TGTGCCAGCGCATCCCTATGGAACGGACTCACAGATACGCAGTATTTT. The chain links TRBV5-6 to TRBJ2-3, with D maybe TRBD2 (5 bases). Per germline, CDR1 SGHDT and CDR2 YYEEEE. The V and J ends lost 7 bases and 2 bases respectively, with 20 bases between them. The CDR3 has 16 amino acids. Supplemented by reference TRBV5-6 and TRBJ2-3, the full variable domain reads DAGVTQSPTHLIKTRGQQVTLRCSPKSGHDTVSWYQQALGQGPQFIFQYYEEEERQRGNFPDRFSGHQFPNYSSELNVNALLLGDSALYLCASASLWNGLTDTQYFGPGTRLTVL.

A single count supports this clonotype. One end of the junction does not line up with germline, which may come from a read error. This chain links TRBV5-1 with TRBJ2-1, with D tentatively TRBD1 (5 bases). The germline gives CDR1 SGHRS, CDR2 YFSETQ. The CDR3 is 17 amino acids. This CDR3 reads CARSSEPGKGPYNEQFF. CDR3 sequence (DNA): TGCGCCCGCAGCTCCGAACCAGGGAAAGGGCCCTACAATGAGCAGTTCTTC.

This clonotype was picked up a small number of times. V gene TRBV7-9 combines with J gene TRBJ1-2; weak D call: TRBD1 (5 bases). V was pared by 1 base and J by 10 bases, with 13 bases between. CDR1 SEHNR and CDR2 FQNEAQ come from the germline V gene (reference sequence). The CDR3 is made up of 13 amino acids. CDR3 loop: CASSLDSGAVYTF. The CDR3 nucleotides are TGTGCCAGCAGCTTAGACTCTGGGGCTGTCTACACCTTC. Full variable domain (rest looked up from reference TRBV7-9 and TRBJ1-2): DTGVSQNPRHKITKRGQNVTFRCDPISEHNRLYWYRQTLGQGPEFLTYFQNEAQLEKSRLLSDRFSAERPKGSFSTLEIQRTEQGDSAMYLCASSLDSGAVYTFGSGTRLTVV.

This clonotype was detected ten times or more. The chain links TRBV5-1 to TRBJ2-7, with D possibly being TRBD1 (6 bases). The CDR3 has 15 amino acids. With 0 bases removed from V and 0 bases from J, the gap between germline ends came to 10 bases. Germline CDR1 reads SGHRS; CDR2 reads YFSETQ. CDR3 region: CASSLGQGLSYEQYF. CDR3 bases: TGCGCCAGCAGCTTGGGGCAGGGGCTCTCCTACGAGCAGTACTTC.

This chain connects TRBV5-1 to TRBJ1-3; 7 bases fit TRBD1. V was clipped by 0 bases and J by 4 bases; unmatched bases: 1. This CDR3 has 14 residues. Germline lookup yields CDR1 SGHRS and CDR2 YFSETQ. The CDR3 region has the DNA TGCGCCAGCAGCTTGGGGACAGGAGGAAACACCATATATTTT. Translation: CASSLGTGGNTIYF.

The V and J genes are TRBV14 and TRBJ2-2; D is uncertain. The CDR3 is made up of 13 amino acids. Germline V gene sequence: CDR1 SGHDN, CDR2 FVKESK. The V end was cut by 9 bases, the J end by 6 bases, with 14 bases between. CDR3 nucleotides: TGTGCCAGTACATCCTTATTGGCCGGGGAGCTGTTTTTT. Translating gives CASTSLLAGELFF.

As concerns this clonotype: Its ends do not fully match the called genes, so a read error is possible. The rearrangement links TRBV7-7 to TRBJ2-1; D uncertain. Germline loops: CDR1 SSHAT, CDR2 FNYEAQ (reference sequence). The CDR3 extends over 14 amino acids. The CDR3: CASSPSWTANEQFF. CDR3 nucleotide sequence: TGTGCTAGCAGCCCGTCCTGGACGGCCAACGAGCAGTTCTTC.

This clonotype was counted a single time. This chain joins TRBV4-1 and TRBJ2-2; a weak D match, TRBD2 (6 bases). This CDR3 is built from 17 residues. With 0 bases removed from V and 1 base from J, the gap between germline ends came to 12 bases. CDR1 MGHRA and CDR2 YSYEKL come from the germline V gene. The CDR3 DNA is TGCGCCAGCAGCCAAGAGAGTAGCGGAAAGAACACCGGGGAGCTGTTTTTT. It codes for CASSQESSGKNTGELFF.

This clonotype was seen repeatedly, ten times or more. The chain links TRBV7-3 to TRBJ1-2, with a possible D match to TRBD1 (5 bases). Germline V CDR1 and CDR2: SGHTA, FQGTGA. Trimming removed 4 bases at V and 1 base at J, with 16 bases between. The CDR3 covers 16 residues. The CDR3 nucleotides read TGTGCCAGCAGCTCGCCCGGGGACGCCGATAACTATGGCTACACCTTC. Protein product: CASSSPGDADNYGYTF. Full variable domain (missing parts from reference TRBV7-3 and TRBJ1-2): GAGVSQTPSNKVTEKGKYVELRCDPISGHTALYWYRQSLGQGPEFLIYFQGTGAADDSGLPNDRFFAVRPEGSVSTLKIQRTERGDSAVYLCASSSPGDADNYGYTFGSGTRLTVV.